These T cell receptor beta chains were read from a single sample in a study of blood T cell repertoires in COVID-19. Some clones are missing from TCRdb's copy, which holds only in-frame ones; the method was immunoSEQ multiplex PCR. The sample records 100,000 to 150,000 clones, more than 60% being singletons. The sequenced sample consisted of peripheral blood. The receptor source for this set is a man between 65 and 80 years old with acute or convalescent COVID-19. The CDR3 runs from the conserved cysteine through the conserved F or W. A D gene is named only where the DNA matches it firmly. Only some rows state a clone size, as once, few, many or a class for expanded clones.

clone_size j_call v_call d_call cdr3_nt cdr3_aa
NA TRBJ2-7 TRBV24-1 TRBD1 TGTGCCACCGGGGGACAGGGCGGGTACGAGCAGTACTTC CATGGQGGYEQYF
NA TRBJ2-2 TRBV2 TRBD1 TGTGCCAGCAGGGACAGGGACGGGGAGCTGTTTTTT CASRDRDGELFF
once TRBJ2-7 TRBV30 TRBD1 TGTGCCTGGAGTGTACCCAGGACAGGGGCCTACGAGCAGTACTTC CAWSVPRTGAYEQYF
NA TRBJ2-4 TRBV5-1 NA TGCGCCAGCAGCTTGGCGGATCGCGGGGACATTCAGTACTTC CASSLADRGDIQYF
NA TRBJ1-4 TRBV5-5 TRBD1 TGTGCCAGCAGCTCGGAGACAGGGGGTAATGAAAAACTGTTTTTT CASSSETGGNEKLFF
NA TRBJ2-2 TRBV19 TRBD1 TGTGCCAGTAGTGATACAGGGGGCACCGGGGAGCTGTTTTTT CASSDTGGTGELFF
NA TRBJ2-7 TRBV11-3 TRBD1 TGTGCCAGCAGCGACAGGGGATCCTACGAGCAGTACTTC CASSDRGSYEQYF
NA TRBJ1-6 TRBV6-1 NA TGTGCCAGCAGTTCGAGCCGGGAGAATAATTCACCCCTCCACTTT CASSSSRENNSPLHF
NA TRBJ2-5 TRBV24-1 TRBD2 TGTGCCACCTCCCCGGGGGGGGCCGGCGAGGAGACCCAGTACTTC CATSPGGAGEETQYF
NA TRBJ1-1 TRBV5-1 NA TGCGCCAGCAGTGTCTGGGACTCTAACACTGAAGCTTTCTTT CASSVWDSNTEAFF
NA TRBJ1-3 TRBV2 NA TGTGCCAGCAGTATTCTAGGGGCTGCCGGAAACACCATATATTTT CASSILGAAGNTIYF
NA TRBJ2-1 TRBV7-3 NA TGTGCCAGCAGCTTCGGGGGGCACAATGAGCAGTTCTTC CASSFGGHNEQFF
NA TRBJ2-7 TRBV7-9 TRBD1 TGTGCCAGCAGCCCCAGGGGGAACGAGCAGTACTTC CASSPRGNEQYF
once TRBJ2-2 TRBV27 TRBD1 TGTGCCAGCAGTGGACAGGGGTTTACCGGGGAGCTGTTTTTT CASSGQGFTGELFF
NA TRBJ2-2 TRBV5-1 NA TGCGCCAGCAGCTTTACCCCAGGGGGGACGCTGGGGGAGCTGTTTTTT CASSFTPGGTLGELFF
NA TRBJ1-1 TRBV18 TRBD1 TGTGCCAGCTCACCCTTAGACAGGGCCGAAGCTTTCTTT CASSPLDRAEAFF
NA TRBJ2-2 TRBV9 NA TGTGCCAGCAGCGCGGGAGGCGGGGGCCCTAGCACCGGGGAGCTGTTTTTT CASSAGGGGPSTGELFF
once TRBJ1-4 TRBV27 NA TGTGCCAGCAGAGGGGAGGGGACAACTAATGAAAAACTGTTTTTT CASRGEGTTNEKLFF
NA TRBJ2-2 TRBV19 TRBD2 TGTGCCAGTAGTATAGGTCGACTAGCGGGGGTCACCGGGGAGCTGTTTTTT CASSIGRLAGVTGELFF
NA TRBJ1-3 TRBV4-3 NA TGCGCCAGCAGCCAAACGACAGGTTTGAACACCATATATTTT CASSQTTGLNTIYF
NA TRBJ2-2 TRBV7-6 TRBD2 TGTGCCAGCAGCTTAATCAGGCTAGCGGGGACCAACACCGGGGAGCTGTTTTTT CASSLIRLAGTNTGELFF
NA TRBJ1-4 TRBV4-3 NA TGCGCCAGCAGCCAAAGGTTCGGGGTAGACGAAAAACTGTTTTTT CASSQRFGVDEKLFF
NA TRBJ2-2 TRBV6-1 NA TGTGCCAGCAGTGACGCAGGGGTGGGGACCGGGGAGCTGTTTTTT CASSDAGVGTGELFF
NA TRBJ1-5 TRBV5-1 NA TGCGCCAGCAGCTCCCAACCTCTAAACGGGATGCAGCCCCAGCATTTT CASSSQPLNGMQPQHF
NA TRBJ1-5 TRBV23-1 NA TGCGCCAGCAGGGTGAGACAGAGCCATCAGCCCCAGCATTTT CASRVRQSHQPQHF
NA TRBJ2-5 TRBV19 NA TGTGCCAGTAGCGTGCAGGACAGACAAGAGACCCAGTACTTC CASSVQDRQETQYF
NA TRBJ2-7 TRBV5-1 NA TGCGCCAGCAGCTCGAGTGTAAGTACGACAGTGCAGTACTTC CASSSSVSTTVQYF
NA TRBJ2-3 TRBV7-9 TRBD1 TGTGCCAGCAGCCGAGACAGGGACACGCAGTATTTT CASSRDRDTQYF
NA TRBJ2-5 TRBV9 TRBD2 TGTGCCAGCACCAAGGGAGGGCGGGGGGTGAGAGAGACCCAGTACTTC CASTKGGRGVRETQYF
NA TRBJ2-6 TRBV6-2/TRBV6-3 NA TGTGCCAGCAGTTATCCCGGGAGATCTGGGGCCAACGTCCTGACTTTC CASSYPGRSGANVLTF
NA TRBJ2-7 TRBV5-1 TRBD1 TGCGCCAGCAGCTTGGCCCCGGGACAGGGGGGAAACTTC CASSLAPGQGGNF
NA TRBJ1-2 TRBV4-1 NA TGCGCCAGCAGCCAACGACTAGCAGGGAGGTTCCTTTATGGCTACACCTTC CASSQRLAGRFLYGYTF
once TRBJ1-1 TRBV11-3 NA TGTGCCAGCAGCTTAGTGGGGGGAAACACTGAAGCTTTCTTT CASSLVGGNTEAFF
NA TRBJ1-2 TRBV6-5 TRBD1 TGTGCCAGCAGCTTCGGACAGGGGAGTAACTATGGCTACACCTTC CASSFGQGSNYGYTF
NA TRBJ2-7 TRBV6-5 NA TGTGCCAGCAGTCCCCGGGGAGCTAGACCCTACGAGCAGTACTTC CASSPRGARPYEQYF
once TRBJ1-4 TRBV15 NA TGTGCCACCAGCGGAGGACGCGGTTACCATGAAAAACTGTTTTTT CATSGGRGYHEKLFF
NA TRBJ1-2 TRBV25-1 TRBD1 TGTGCCAGCAGTCGGTCAGGGGGCAACTATGGCTACACCTTC CASSRSGGNYGYTF
NA TRBJ1-5 TRBV18 TRBD1 TGTGCCAGCTCGGGGACAGGGAATCAGCCCCAGCATTTT CASSGTGNQPQHF
NA TRBJ2-3 TRBV15 NA TGTGCCACCAGCAGAGATGTGCGGGGAGGCACAGATACGCAGTATTTT CATSRDVRGGTDTQYF
few TRBJ1-5 TRBV27 NA TGTGCCAGCAGTTTTCGGGGGGTCAATCAGCCCCAGCATTTT CASSFRGVNQPQHF
few TRBJ1-4 TRBV4-2 TRBD1 TGTGCCAGCAGCCAAGAGAGGCGCGGGAGGGGGCGACTGTTTTTT CASSQERRGRGRLFF